Below are 22 T cell receptor beta chains sequenced from a single sample in a study of vaccination and CD4 T cells after COVID-19. No antigen has been identified for these receptors. Cultured CD4+ T cell DNA was sequenced using the Oncomine TCR Beta short-read assay. TCRdb recomputed calls from the PCR reads with MiXCR, one row per CDR3 protein. The data contain roughly 15,000 distinct CDR3 sequences, roughly 50% of them seen just once; the ten biggest clones take up roughly 7.6%. Treatment: roughly 10-day PBMC culture with coronavirus spike peptide pools or control peptides (ViraFEST assay). The sample comprised CD4+ T cells from blood, cultured in vitro. All receptors come from a human donor who had recovered from COVID-19.

J is TRBJ2-7 and V is TRBV6-1; 10 bases are a match to TRBD2. Trimming cost V 5 bases and J 1 base; bases outside gene matches: 8. CDR3 length: 16 residues. Germline V gene lookup returns CDR1 MNHNS and CDR2 SASEGT. CDR3 coding DNA: TGTGCCAGCAGTCAGATTTGGACTAGCGGTTCCTACGAGCAGTACTTC. Residues: CASSQIWTSGSYEQYF.

The chain has TRBV5-1 and TRBJ2-5; tentatively, D is TRBD1 (5 bases). CDR1 and CDR2 from the germline V gene are SGHRS and YFSETQ. V lost 3 bases to trimming and J lost 1 base, with 13 bases between them. The CDR3 is made up of 15 amino acids. The CDR3 DNA reads as TGCGCCAGCAGCTCGGGCCAGGGTCCCCAAGAGACCCAGTACTTC. Translation: CASSSGQGPQETQYF.

Turning to this clonotype: It is likely a read error, because the conserved phenylalanine at the end of the CDR3 is missing. The V gene is TRBV6-1, the J gene TRBJ1-5, with TRBD1 as a possible D gene (6 bases). The CDR3 has 15 residues. Germline lookup yields CDR1 MNHNS and CDR2 SASEGT. Trimming took off 5 bases at V and 0 bases at J, with 11 bases between the two ends. CDR3 sequence (DNA): TGTGCCAGCAGTCCACAGGGAGGTAGCAATCAGCCCCAGCATCTT. Protein sequence: CASSPQGGSNQPQHL.

The chain has TRBV12-3 or TRBV12-4 and TRBJ2-3; 7 positions agree with TRBD2. This CDR3 has 13 amino acids. CDR3 protein: CADGEGLRDTQYF. The CDR3 DNA follows: TGTGCTGATGGGGAGGGCCTGAGAGATACGCAGTATTTT.

The CDR3 sequence: CASSLAGSGLPYEQYF. In nucleotides, the CDR3 is TGTGCCAGCAGCTTAGCCGGTAGCGGGCTTCCCTACGAGCAGTACTTC. The rearrangement links TRBV7-8 to TRBJ2-7, with 7 bases lining up with TRBD2. Germline V gene data show CDR1 as SGHVS and CDR2 as FQNEAQ. The junction had 7 bases not matched to a gene; V was cut back by 0 bases and J by 2 bases. The CDR3 has 16 amino acids. Drawing the rest from reference TRBV7-8 and TRBJ2-7, the complete variable domain is GAGVSQSPRYKVAKRGQDVALRCDPISGHVSLFWYQQALGQGPEFLTYFQNEAQLDKSGLPSDRFFAERPEGSVSTLKIQRTQQEDSAVYLCASSLAGSGLPYEQYFGPGTRLTVT.

The rearrangement uses TRBV2 and TRBJ1-1; D is undetermined. Trimming stripped 3 bases from V and 0 bases from J, with 5 bases between. The CDR3 has 13 residues. The germline V gene encodes CDR1 SNHLY and CDR2 FYNNEI. The CDR3 DNA sequence: TGTGCCAGCAGTGACCAGGTGAACACTGAAGCTTTCTTT. Translated, it gives CASSDQVNTEAFF. Supplemented by reference TRBV2 and TRBJ1-1, the full variable domain reads EPEVTQTPSHQVTQMGQEVILRCVPISNHLYFYWYRQILGQKVEFLVSFYNNEISEKSEIFDDQFSVERPDGSNFTLKIRSTKLEDSAMYFCASSDQVNTEAFFGQGTRLTVV.

The rearrangement joins TRBV20-1 to TRBJ2-1, with 7 bases matching TRBD2. Germline V gene sequence: CDR1 DFQATT, CDR2 SNEGSKA (reference sequence). This CDR3 region has 14 residues. V shed 3 bases, J shed 7 bases, and the junction held 9 bases outside the gene matches. This CDR3 reads CSASKVSRENEQFF. The CDR3 DNA reads TGCAGTGCTAGTAAAGTTTCGCGGGAGAATGAGCAGTTCTTC.

The chain combines TRBV7-8 with TRBJ2-7; the D is unclear. Per germline, CDR1 SGHVS and CDR2 FQNEAQ. Trimming cost V 5 bases and J 2 bases, with 13 bases left between them. The length of the CDR3 is 14 residues. This chain's CDR3 is CASSAPLSAYEQYF. Written as DNA, the CDR3 is TGTGCCAGCAGCGCCCCGTTGTCGGCCTACGAGCAGTACTTC.

This clonotype was detected a few times. The gene calls are TRBV6-2 or TRBV6-3 and TRBJ1-5; 12 bases fit TRBD1. CDR3 size: 20 residues. Germline CDR1 MNHEY, CDR2 SVGEGT. With 0 bases clipped from V and 2 bases from J, the junction kept 11 bases outside the gene matches. CDR3 nucleotide sequence: TGTGCCAGCAGTTACTCGGGACAGGGGGCATCTTATAGGGGCAATCAGCCCCAGCATTTT. Its protein product is CASSYSGQGASYRGNQPQHF.

This chain uses TRBV20-1 with TRBJ2-1; no firm D call. Germline V gene lookup returns CDR1 DFQATT and CDR2 SNEGSKA (reference sequence). CDR3 length: 16 amino acids. Between the trimmed V and J ends, which lost 1 base and 1 base, there was a span of 14 bases. The CDR3 DNA reads TGCAGTGCTAGAGTCTTCACCCCCACGTCCTACAATGAGCAGTTCTTC. Protein: CSARVFTPTSYNEQFF.

This clonotype was seen a few times. The genes are TRBV6-5 and TRBJ1-5, with TRBD1 as a possible D gene (5 bases). CDR1 is MNHEY and CDR2 is SVGAGI in the germline V gene. This CDR3 region has 19 residues. The germline V and J ends were trimmed by 0 bases and 3 bases, with 21 bases remaining between them. The CDR3 bases are TGTGCCAGCAGTTACTCTCTCAGGGATTCAATCGGGGTCAATCAGCCCCAGCATTTT. This sequence encodes CASSYSLRDSIGVNQPQHF.

This clonotype came up a few times. The chain combines TRBV11-3 with TRBJ2-7; D gene unclear. There are 13 residues in the CDR3. From germline, CDR1 is SGHNT and CDR2 YENEEA. Trimming left V 3 bases short and J 6 bases short, with 12 bases between. The CDR3 loop reads CASSFSAVREQYF. In DNA, the CDR3 is TGTGCCAGCAGCTTCAGTGCGGTTCGCGAGCAGTACTTC.

V gene TRBV12-5 combines with J gene TRBJ1-2, with TRBD1 as a possible D gene (5 bases). V was clipped by 4 bases and J by 2 bases, with 14 bases between them. Germline assignment: CDR1 LGHNT and CDR2 FRNRAP. This CDR3 spans 15 amino acids. CDR3 amino acids: CASGWGPFRNYGYTF. CDR3 coding DNA: TGTGCTAGTGGTTGGGGACCATTCCGGAACTATGGCTACACCTTC.

The chain joins TRBV7-6 to TRBJ2-2, with 9 bases that match TRBD1. Per the germline V gene, CDR1 is SGHVS and CDR2 is FNYEAQ. The CDR3 runs to 16 residues. V gave up 3 bases and J gave up 8 bases; unmatched junction bases: 10. CDR3 sequence (DNA): TGTGCCAGCAGCTTCAGACAGGGGGTTTTCCCTGGGGAGCTGTTTTTT. It specifies CASSFRQGVFPGELFF. Using reference TRBV7-6 and TRBJ2-2 for the parts outside the CDR3, the full variable domain is GAGVSQSPRYKVTKRGQDVALRCDPISGHVSLYWYRQALGQGPEFLTYFNYEAQQDKSGLPNDRFSAERPEGSISTLTIQRTEQRDSAMYRCASSFRQGVFPGELFFGEGSRLTVL.

This clonotype was recorded a few times. At one end, the junction sequence differs from germline, possibly due to a read error. The J gene is TRBJ1-1, the V gene TRBV7-7; 7 nucleotides agree with TRBD1. The CDR3 loop spans 15 amino acids. Germline lookup yields CDR1 SSHAT and CDR2 FNYEAQ (reference sequence). The CDR3, as DNA: TGTGCTAGCACCGATCGGGAACAGGGGTACACTGAAGCTTTCTTT. Translated, it gives CASTDREQGYTEAFF. The variable domain in full, completed from reference TRBV7-7 and TRBJ1-1, reads GAGVSQSPRYKVTKRGQDVTLRCDPISSHATLYWYQQALGQGPEFLTYFNYEAQPDKSGLPSDRFSAERPEGSISTLTIQRTEQRDSAMYRCASTDREQGYTEAFFGQGTRLTVV.

In its sample, this clonotype was seen once. The gene calls are TRBV7-8 and TRBJ2-1; 10 nucleotides agree with TRBD2. The trim removed 0 bases at V and 9 bases at J, leaving 2 bases unmatched. The CDR3 covers 14 residues. Germline assignment: CDR1 SGHVS and CDR2 FQNEAQ. In DNA, the CDR3 is TGTGCCAGCAGCTTAGCGGGACTAGCGAGTGAGCAGTTCTTC. This gives the protein CASSLAGLASEQFF. Using reference TRBV7-8 and TRBJ2-1 for the parts outside the CDR3, the full variable domain is GAGVSQSPRYKVAKRGQDVALRCDPISGHVSLFWYQQALGQGPEFLTYFQNEAQLDKSGLPSDRFFAERPEGSVSTLKIQRTQQEDSAVYLCASSLAGLASEQFFGPGTRLTVL.

The sample holds a few counts of this clonotype. J is TRBJ2-4 and V is TRBV19, with D perhaps matching TRBD1 (5 bases). This CDR3 is built from 12 residues. Trimming took off 9 bases at V and 7 bases at J, with 13 bases between the two ends. Germline CDR1 and CDR2: LNHDA and SQIVND (reference sequence). CDR3 loop: CASYQGHNIQYF. CDR3 bases: TGTGCCAGCTATCAAGGACACAACATTCAGTACTTC.

The chain carries TRBV6-2 or TRBV6-3 and TRBJ1-1; TRBD1 is a possible D gene (6 bases). V dropped 7 bases and J dropped 6 bases, with 18 bases sitting between them. Germline V gives CDR1 MNHEY, CDR2 SVGEGT. The CDR3 runs 14 residues. In nucleotides, the CDR3 is TGTGCCAGCACCGACCTGGGACAAATCGCTGAAGCTTTCTTT. Its translation: CASTDLGQIAEAFF.

This clonotype was seen a single time. In nucleotides, the CDR3 is TGTGCCAGCAGCGCATCTAGGGATGATGAGCAGTTCTTC. It translates to CASSASRDDEQFF. This chain links TRBV7-3 with TRBJ2-1; the D is unclear. Trimming removed 5 bases at V and 8 bases at J, with 13 bases between. The CDR3 is 13 amino acids. Looked up from germline, CDR1 is SGHTA and CDR2 is FQGTGA.

CDR3 DNA sequence: TGTGCCAGCAGCAAAGTTTACGGGACACAGAACACTGAAGCTTTCTTT. It is translated as CASSKVYGTQNTEAFF. The V and J genes are TRBV21-1 and TRBJ1-1; the listed D gene, TRBD1, was not tested against the DNA. TRBV21-1 is recorded as a pseudogene. The CDR3 loop spans 16 amino acids.

This chain links TRBV6-2 or TRBV6-3 with TRBJ2-5; 7 nucleotides align to TRBD2. There are 14 residues in the CDR3. CDR1 is MNHEY and CDR2 is SVGEGT in the germline V gene. The J segment lost 2 bases and the V segment lost 2 bases, leaving 2 bases of the junction unmatched. CDR3 DNA sequence: TGTGCCAGCAGTTACGACGGGAGGCAAGAGACCCAGTACTTC. Its protein is CASSYDGRQETQYF.

This clonotype is medium-sized. The V and J genes are TRBV5-1 and TRBJ1-5; 10 bases match TRBD1. The germline V gene encodes CDR1 SGHRS and CDR2 YFSETQ. Trimming at V came to 4 bases and at J to 6 bases, leaving 4 bases not matched to a gene. CDR3 length: 14 amino acids. The CDR3, as DNA: TGCGCCAGCAGCACGGGACAGGGGACTCAGCCCCAGCATTTT. This gives the protein CASSTGQGTQPQHF.